Each of the 20 T cell receptor beta chains below was sequenced from the same sample in a study of blood T cell repertoires in COVID-19. The repertoire was sequenced with immunoSEQ multiplex PCR; TCRdb's copy has only in-frame clones and lacks some. The repertoire holds more than 300,000 clones, roughly 88% seen once, with around 1.5% in the top ten. Sequencing used peripheral blood. The receptor set was obtained from a woman aged 50 to 65 with acute or convalescent COVID-19.

This chain joins TRBV28 and TRBJ1-6, with D hard to call. V shed 5 bases and J shed 7 bases, with 18 bases lying between them. Germline assignment: CDR1 MDHEN and CDR2 SYDVKM. The CDR3 has 16 amino acids. The CDR3 DNA sequence: TGTGCCAGCAGTCGGGGTGGACGGGCACCGAATTCACCCCTCCACTTT. It translates to CASSRGGRAPNSPLHF.

The V call is TRBV4-1, the J call TRBJ1-2; 7 nucleotides line up with TRBD1. CDR1 is MGHRA, CDR2 YSYEKL, per germline. With 3 bases clipped from V and 3 bases from J, the junction kept 10 bases outside the gene matches. The CDR3 length is 16 residues. CDR3: CASSQIAPTGDYGYTF. The DNA of the CDR3 is TGCGCCAGCAGCCAGATCGCACCCACAGGGGACTATGGCTACACCTTC.

This clone has more than one count but fewer than ten. The CDR3 coding sequence is TGTGCCAGCAGTCAGCGGGAGGGCCGAGATGAGCAGTTCTTC. It specifies CASSQREGRDEQFF. This chain links TRBV27 with TRBJ2-1; TRBD2 matches 10 bases. The CDR3 is 14 residues long. V dropped 5 bases and J dropped 8; count of bases not matched to a gene: 6. Germline CDR1 MNHEY, CDR2 SMNVEV (reference sequence).

V and J are TRBV19 and TRBJ2-1, with 10 bases lining up with TRBD1. V shed 10 bases and J 1 base; nucleotides not matched to a gene: 10. The CDR3 has 16 residues. Germline V CDR1 and CDR2: LNHDA, SQIVND (reference sequence). Written as DNA, the CDR3 is TGTGCCACCAATGACAGGGGGCAAAGTTCCTACAATGAGCAGTTCTTC. As protein: CATNDRGQSSYNEQFF.

The V gene is TRBV18, the J gene TRBJ2-1, with 12 bases that match TRBD2. Unmatched junction bases numbered 12, after V lost 6 bases and J lost 9 bases. This CDR3 has 16 residues. From germline, CDR1 is KGHSH and CDR2 LQKENI. Here the CDR3 reads CASSGQPLAGGFEQFF. The CDR3 DNA follows: TGTGCCAGCTCCGGCCAGCCGCTAGCGGGAGGGTTTGAGCAGTTCTTC.

The chain joins TRBV19 to TRBJ1-5; D unresolved. Germline V gene lookup returns CDR1 LNHDA and CDR2 SQIVND (reference sequence). Trimming removed 6 bases from V and 0 bases from J, with 12 bases in between. The CDR3 totals 15 residues. Written as DNA, the CDR3 is TGTGCCAGTAGCGGAACAGCCTATAGCAATCAGCCCCAGCATTTT. This encodes CASSGTAYSNQPQHF.

Comments on this clone: Since a much larger clone is just one base distant, this may be a read error. The V and J genes are TRBV19 and TRBJ1-1; no clear D. Germline-derived CDR1 and CDR2 are LNHDA and SQIVND (reference sequence). There are 13 residues in the CDR3. V dropped 2 bases and J dropped 1 base, with 5 bases sitting between them. The CDR3 bases are TGTGCCAGTAGTATAAACGGGAACACTGAAGCTTTCTTT. Protein sequence: CASSINGNTEAFF.

The V call is TRBV6-1, the J call TRBJ1-6; D is uncertain. V lost 1 base, J lost 8 bases, and 12 bases lay in between. This CDR3 is built from 15 residues. Germline CDR1 is MNHNS and CDR2 is SASEGT. Written as DNA, the CDR3 is TGTGCCAGCAGTGAAGATCCGGGTACGGATTCACCCCTCCACTTT. This codes for CASSEDPGTDSPLHF.

The chain has TRBV2 and TRBJ1-4; D possibly corresponds to TRBD1 (5 bases). Germline V gives CDR1 SNHLY, CDR2 FYNNEI. The CDR3 is 13 amino acids. Between the trimmed V and J ends, which lost 6 bases and 10 bases, there was a span of 15 bases. Here the CDR3 reads CASRRQFKGKLFF. Written as DNA, the CDR3 is TGTGCCAGCAGAAGACAGTTCAAGGGAAAACTGTTTTTT.

This chain connects TRBV20-1 to TRBJ2-7; TRBD2 aligns across 7 bases. V lost 3 bases, J lost 5 bases, and 10 bases stayed unmatched. Germline CDR1 is DFQATT and CDR2 is SNEGSKA (reference sequence). The CDR3 loop spans 14 amino acids. CDR3 DNA sequence: TGCAGTGCTAGTCAGCCTATAACTAGCGACGAGCAGTACTTC. Protein: CSASQPITSDEQYF.

DNA for the CDR3: TGTGCCAGCAACGCAGGGGGCCAGCCCCAGCATTTT. Translation: CASNAGGQPQHF. The chain has TRBV2 and TRBJ1-5, with 8 bases identical to TRBD1. Per germline, CDR1 SNHLY and CDR2 FYNNEI. V trimming: 7 bases; J trimming: 7 bases; junction bases outside the gene matches: 3. The CDR3 contains 12 residues.

The genes are TRBV11-3 and TRBJ2-1; 10 bases map to TRBD1. The CDR3 length is 14 residues. The junction had 0 bases not matched to a gene; V was cut back by 1 base and J by 6 bases. In germline, CDR1 is SGHNT, CDR2 YENEEA. Written as DNA, the CDR3 is TGTGCCAGCAGCTTAGGGACAGGGGGCAATGAGCAGTTCTTC. It encodes CASSLGTGGNEQFF. Based on the CDR3 plus reference TRBV11-3 and TRBJ2-1, the full variable domain is EAGVVQSPRYKIIEKKQPVAFWCNPISGHNTLYWYLQNLGQGPELLIRYENEEAVDDSQLPKDRFSAERLKGVDSTLKIQPAELGDSAVYLCASSLGTGGNEQFFGPGTRLTVL.

On this clone itself: Other DNA sequences in this sample translate to the same CDR3. This chain joins TRBV7-2 and TRBJ1-4; D remains ambiguous. Trimming removed 3 bases at V and 8 bases at J, with 10 bases between. Germline assignment: CDR1 SGHTA and CDR2 FQGNSA. The CDR3 spans 13 residues. The CDR3 nucleotides read TGTGCCAGCAGCTTTGAGGGCCGGGAAAAACTGTTTTTT. Translated: CASSFEGREKLFF.

V gene TRBV18 combines with J gene TRBJ1-1; 7 bases map to TRBD1. CDR1 KGHSH and CDR2 LQKENI come from the germline V gene. V shed 2 bases and J 2 bases; nucleotides not matched to a gene: 23. This CDR3 is 21 amino acids long. The CDR3 here is CASSPTPGPPTRDRGNTEAFF. CDR3 coding DNA: TGTGCCAGCTCACCAACCCCCGGTCCCCCCACTCGGGACAGAGGAAACACTGAAGCTTTCTTT.

The V call is TRBV28, the J call TRBJ2-1, with D maybe TRBD2 (7 bases). CDR1 and CDR2 (germline): MDHEN, SYDVKM. V lost 8 bases, J lost 5 bases, and 13 bases lay in between. This CDR3 comprises 13 residues. CDR3 nucleotide sequence: TGTGCCAGCCTGAGGGAGGGGGACAATGAGCAGTTCTTC. This codes for CASLREGDNEQFF.

The J gene is TRBJ2-1, the V gene TRBV7-3; D perhaps matches TRBD2 (6 bases). Trimming removed 5 bases from V and 3 bases from J, with 14 bases in between. Germline assignment: CDR1 SGHTA and CDR2 FQGTGA. The CDR3 extends over 15 amino acids. The DNA for the CDR3 is TGTGCCAGCAGCCTGAACTGGAGGGTCTACAATGAGCAGTTCTTC. Translated, it gives CASSLNWRVYNEQFF.

Only one count was recorded for this clone. The genes are TRBV5-1 and TRBJ2-3; no clear D gene. The V end was cut by 1 base, the J end by 0 bases, with 9 bases between. The CDR3 spans 15 residues. The germline CDR1 and CDR2 sequences are SGHRS and YFSETQ. The CDR3 spells CASSLTPVSTDTQYF. DNA for the CDR3: TGCGCCAGCAGCTTGACGCCAGTTAGCACAGATACGCAGTATTTT.

J is TRBJ1-1 and V is TRBV12-3 or TRBV12-4, with a possible D match to TRBD1 (6 bases). V was trimmed by 5 bases and J by 1 base, leaving 8 bases between them. This CDR3 is built from 13 residues. The CDR3 DNA reads TGTGCCAGCAGTCAGACAGGGAACACTGAAGCTTTCTTT. It translates to CASSQTGNTEAFF.

The J gene is TRBJ2-7, the V gene TRBV7-2, with TRBD1 identical over 7 bases. Looked up from germline, CDR1 is SGHTA and CDR2 is FQGNSA. There are 14 residues in the CDR3. The V gene end was trimmed by 1 base and the J gene end by 9 bases; junction bases not matched to a gene: 9. The chain's CDR3 is CASSLDRGQRWQYF. CDR3 in DNA: TGTGCCAGCAGCTTAGATAGGGGGCAACGTTGGCAGTACTTC.

The chain is built from TRBV6-2 or TRBV6-3 and TRBJ2-1, with 7 bases identical to TRBD1. The CDR3 covers 19 residues. Unmatched junction bases numbered 16, after V lost 2 bases and J lost 3 bases. Germline CDR1 is MNHEY and CDR2 is SVGEGT. The CDR3 loop reads CASSYGRGGPTVGYNEQFF. The CDR3 nucleotides read TGTGCCAGCAGTTACGGGAGAGGGGGCCCCACGGTGGGCTACAATGAGCAGTTCTTC.